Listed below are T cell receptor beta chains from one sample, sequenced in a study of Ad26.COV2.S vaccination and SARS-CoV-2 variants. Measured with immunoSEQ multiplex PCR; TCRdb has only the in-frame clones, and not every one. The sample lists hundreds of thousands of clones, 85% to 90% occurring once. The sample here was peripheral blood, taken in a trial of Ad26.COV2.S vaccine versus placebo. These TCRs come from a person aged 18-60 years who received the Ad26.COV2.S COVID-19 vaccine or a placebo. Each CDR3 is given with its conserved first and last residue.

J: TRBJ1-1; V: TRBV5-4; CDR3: CASSLDYSLGSEAFF
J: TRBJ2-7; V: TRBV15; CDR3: CATSRLEVEGYEQYF
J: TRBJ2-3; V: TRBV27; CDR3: CASRLAGWVSTDTQYF
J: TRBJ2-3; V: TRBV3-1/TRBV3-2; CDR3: CASSHWTGGTDTQYF
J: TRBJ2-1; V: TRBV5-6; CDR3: CASSFLAGENNEQFF
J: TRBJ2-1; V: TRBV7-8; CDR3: CASSLVLAGGPDNEQFF
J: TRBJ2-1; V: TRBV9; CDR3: CASSDPVRAPSSYNEQFF
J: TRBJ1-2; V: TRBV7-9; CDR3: CASSHIQGYYGYTF
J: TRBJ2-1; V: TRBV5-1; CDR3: CASSLGRAGSYNEQFF
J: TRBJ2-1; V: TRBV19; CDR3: CASSIDRGGGEQFF
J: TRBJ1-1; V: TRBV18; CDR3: CASSPRVGRGTEAFF
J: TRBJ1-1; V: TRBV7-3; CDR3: CASSLLGGRYTEAFF
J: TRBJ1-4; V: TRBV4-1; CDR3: CASTGTGFLETNEKLFF
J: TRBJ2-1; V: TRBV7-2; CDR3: CASSLSGLAAYNEQFF
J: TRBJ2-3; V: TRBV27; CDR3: CASGRGTDTQYF
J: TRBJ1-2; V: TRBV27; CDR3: CASSSGLSSYGYTF
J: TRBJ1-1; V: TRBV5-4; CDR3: CASSLVGQQPEAFF
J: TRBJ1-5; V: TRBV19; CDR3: CASSRGWSNQPQHF
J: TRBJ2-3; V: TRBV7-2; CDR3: CASSPWPLGGQDTQYF
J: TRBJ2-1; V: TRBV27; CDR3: CASAGTAGGLNEQFF
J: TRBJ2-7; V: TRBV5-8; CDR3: CASSFNWGAGTYEQYF
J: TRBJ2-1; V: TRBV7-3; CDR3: CASSFSRWGEQFF
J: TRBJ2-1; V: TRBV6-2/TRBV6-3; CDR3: CASSYWDVGEQFF
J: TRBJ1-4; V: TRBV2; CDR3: CASNSRTGNEKLFF
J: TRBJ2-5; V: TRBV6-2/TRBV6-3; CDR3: CASSQRQETQYF
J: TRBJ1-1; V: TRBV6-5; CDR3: CASSTRDSPEAFF
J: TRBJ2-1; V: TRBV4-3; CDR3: CASSQEPPLGAYNEQFF
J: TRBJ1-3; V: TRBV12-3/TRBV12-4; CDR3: CASSLGLVVYF
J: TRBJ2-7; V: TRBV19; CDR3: CASSIVGSNSYEQYF
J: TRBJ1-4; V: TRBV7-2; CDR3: CASSLGPGGAGEKLFF
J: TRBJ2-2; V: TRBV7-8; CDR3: CASSLASRGPANTGELFF
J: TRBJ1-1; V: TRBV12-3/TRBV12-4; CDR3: CASSSWDSEAFF
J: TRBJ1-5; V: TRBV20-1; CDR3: CSASNGNQPQHF
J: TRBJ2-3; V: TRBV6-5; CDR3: CASNWRVTDTQYF
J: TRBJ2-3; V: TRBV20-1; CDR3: CSAGNTDTQYF
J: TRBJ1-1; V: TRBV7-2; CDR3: CASSQRGRGGTEAFF
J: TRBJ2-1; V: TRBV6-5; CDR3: CASSRDRGDEQFF
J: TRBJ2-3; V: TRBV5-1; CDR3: CASSLGGTGGGDTQYF
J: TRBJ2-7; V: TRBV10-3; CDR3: CAIGDRDPRAPYEQYF
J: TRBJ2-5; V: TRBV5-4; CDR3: CASSWDRGSETQYF